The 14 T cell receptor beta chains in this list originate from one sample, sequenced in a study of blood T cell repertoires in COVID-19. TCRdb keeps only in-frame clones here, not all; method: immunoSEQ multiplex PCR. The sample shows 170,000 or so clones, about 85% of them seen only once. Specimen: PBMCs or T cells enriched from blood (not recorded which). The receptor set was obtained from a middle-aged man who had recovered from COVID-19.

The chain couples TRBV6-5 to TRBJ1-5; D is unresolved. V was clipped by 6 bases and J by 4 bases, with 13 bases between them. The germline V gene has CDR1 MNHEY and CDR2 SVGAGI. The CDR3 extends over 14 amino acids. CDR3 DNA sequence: TGTGCCAGCAGGGGTGAGGACTGGAATCAGCCCCAGCATTTT. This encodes CASRGEDWNQPQHF.

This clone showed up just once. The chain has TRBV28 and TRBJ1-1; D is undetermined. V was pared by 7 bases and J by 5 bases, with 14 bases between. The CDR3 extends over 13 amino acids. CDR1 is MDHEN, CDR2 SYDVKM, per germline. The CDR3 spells CASKKPQRTEAFF. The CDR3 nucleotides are TGTGCCAGCAAGAAACCCCAGAGGACTGAAGCTTTCTTT.

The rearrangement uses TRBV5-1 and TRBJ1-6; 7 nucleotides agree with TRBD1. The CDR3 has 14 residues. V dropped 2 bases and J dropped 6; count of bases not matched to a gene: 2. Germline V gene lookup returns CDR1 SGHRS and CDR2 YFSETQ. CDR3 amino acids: CASSFGTANSPLHF. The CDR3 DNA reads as TGCGCCAGCAGCTTCGGGACAGCTAATTCACCCCTCCACTTT.

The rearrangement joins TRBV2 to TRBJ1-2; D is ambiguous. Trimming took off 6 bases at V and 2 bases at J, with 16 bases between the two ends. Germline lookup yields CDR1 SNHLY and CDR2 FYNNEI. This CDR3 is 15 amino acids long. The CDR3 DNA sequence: TGTGCCAGCAGCGTTCGGGATGGAGAAAACTATGGCTACACCTTC. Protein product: CASSVRDGENYGYTF.

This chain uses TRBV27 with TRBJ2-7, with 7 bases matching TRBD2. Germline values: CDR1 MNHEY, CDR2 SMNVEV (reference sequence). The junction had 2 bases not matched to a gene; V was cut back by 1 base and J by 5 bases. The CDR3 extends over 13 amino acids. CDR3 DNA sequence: TGTGCCAGCAGTTTATTGGGGGGGAACGAGCAGTACTTC. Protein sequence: CASSLLGGNEQYF.

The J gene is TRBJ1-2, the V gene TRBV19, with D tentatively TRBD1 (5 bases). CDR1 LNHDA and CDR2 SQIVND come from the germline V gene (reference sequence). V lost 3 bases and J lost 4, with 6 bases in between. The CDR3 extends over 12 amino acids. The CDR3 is CASSMTVYGYTF. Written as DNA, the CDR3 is TGTGCCAGTAGTATGACAGTCTATGGCTACACCTTC.

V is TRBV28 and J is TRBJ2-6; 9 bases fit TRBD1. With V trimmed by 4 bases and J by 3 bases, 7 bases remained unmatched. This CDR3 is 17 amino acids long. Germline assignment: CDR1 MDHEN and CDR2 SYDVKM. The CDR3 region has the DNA TGTGCCAGCAGTTCCGGGACAGGGATTTATGGGGCCAACGTCCTGACTTTC. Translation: CASSSGTGIYGANVLTF. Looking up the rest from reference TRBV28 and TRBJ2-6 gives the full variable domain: DVKVTQSSRYLVKRTGEKVFLECVQDMDHENMFWYRQDPGLGLRLIYFSYDVKMKEKGDIPEGYSVSREKKERFSLILESASTNQTSMYLCASSSGTGIYGANVLTFGAGSRLTVL.

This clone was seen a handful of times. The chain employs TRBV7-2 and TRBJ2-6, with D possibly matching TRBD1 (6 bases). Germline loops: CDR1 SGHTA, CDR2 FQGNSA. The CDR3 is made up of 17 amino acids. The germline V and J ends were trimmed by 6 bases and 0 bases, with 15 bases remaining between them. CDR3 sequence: CASRLRGLDSGANVLTF. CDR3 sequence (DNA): TGTGCCAGCAGGCTCAGGGGATTGGACTCTGGGGCCAACGTCCTGACTTTC.

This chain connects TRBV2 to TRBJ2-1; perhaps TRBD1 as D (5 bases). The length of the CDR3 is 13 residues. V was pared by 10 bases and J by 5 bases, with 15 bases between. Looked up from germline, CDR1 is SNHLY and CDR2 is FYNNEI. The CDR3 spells CANLKTANNEQFF. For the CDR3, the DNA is TGTGCCAACCTCAAGACAGCCAACAATGAGCAGTTCTTC.

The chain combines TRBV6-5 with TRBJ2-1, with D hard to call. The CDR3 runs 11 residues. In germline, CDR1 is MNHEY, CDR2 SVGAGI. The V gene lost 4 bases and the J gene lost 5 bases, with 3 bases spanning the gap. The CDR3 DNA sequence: TGTGCCAGCAGTTCCAACAATGAGCAGTTCTTC. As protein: CASSSNNEQFF.

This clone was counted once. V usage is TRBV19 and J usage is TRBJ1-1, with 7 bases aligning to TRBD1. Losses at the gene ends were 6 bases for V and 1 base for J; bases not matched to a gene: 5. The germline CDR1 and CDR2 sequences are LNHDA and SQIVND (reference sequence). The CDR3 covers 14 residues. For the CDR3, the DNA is TGTGCCAGTAGGCCAGGGGGGACGAACACTGAAGCTTTCTTT. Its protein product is CASRPGGTNTEAFF.

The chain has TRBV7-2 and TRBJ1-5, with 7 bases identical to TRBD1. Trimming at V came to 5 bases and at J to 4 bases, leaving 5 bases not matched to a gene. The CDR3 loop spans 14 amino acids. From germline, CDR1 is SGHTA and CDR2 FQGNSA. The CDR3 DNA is TGTGCCAGCAGCCGGGACAGAGTAAATCAGCCCCAGCATTTT. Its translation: CASSRDRVNQPQHF.

The CDR3 bases are TGTGCCAGCAGCCAGGCGGGGTCCGGTGGCTACACCTTC. Translating gives CASSQAGSGGYTF. This rearrangement joins TRBV3-1 (or the pseudogene TRBV3-2) to TRBJ1-2; D is ambiguous. With 3 bases removed from V and 7 bases from J, the gap between germline ends came to 12 bases. The germline V gene encodes CDR1 LGHDT and CDR2 YNNKEL (reference sequence). CDR3 length: 13 residues.

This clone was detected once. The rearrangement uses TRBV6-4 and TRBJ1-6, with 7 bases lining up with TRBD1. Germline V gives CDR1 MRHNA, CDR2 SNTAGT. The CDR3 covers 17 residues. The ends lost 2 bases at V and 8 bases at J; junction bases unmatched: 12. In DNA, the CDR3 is TGTGCCAGCAGTGACGGCGCTACGACAGGGCTGGATTCACCCCTCCACTTT. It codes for CASSDGATTGLDSPLHF.